This passage covers 15 T cell receptor beta chains from one sample sequenced in a study of T cell changes during pregnancy in multiple sclerosis. Produced via immunoSEQ multiplex PCR; TCRdb's table is partial and in-frame only. This repertoire shows more than 25,000 clones, roughly 92% found once; its top ten account for approximately 0.7%. This material consisted of CD4+ T cells from peripheral blood mononuclear cells, taken in the first trimester of pregnancy. All receptors derive from a female donor with multiple sclerosis, enrolled in a pregnancy study.

The chain combines TRBV5-1 with TRBJ1-1, with TRBD1 matching over 9 bases. Looked up from germline, CDR1 is SGHRS and CDR2 is YFSETQ. The CDR3 consists of 13 residues. With V trimmed by 4 bases and J by 4 bases, 2 bases remained unmatched. The CDR3 nucleotides read TGCGCCAGCAGCGGACAGGGGTTCACTGAAGCTTTCTTT. Its translation is CASSGQGFTEAFF.

The J gene is TRBJ1-6, the V gene TRBV5-4; no definite D call. The V end was cut by 4 bases, the J end by 9 bases, with 14 bases between. CDR1 is SGHNT and CDR2 is YYREEE in the germline V gene (reference sequence). This CDR3 is 14 amino acids long. The CDR3 DNA reads TGTGCCAGCAGCACCCCAGAGGGTAGTTCACCCCTCCACTTT. This translates into CASSTPEGSSPLHF.

This clone was picked up a small number of times. This rearrangement joins TRBV29-1 to TRBJ2-3, with 9 nucleotides matching TRBD2. CDR1 and CDR2 from the germline V gene are SQVTM and ANQGSEA. The CDR3 is made up of 16 amino acids. V trimming: 3 bases; J trimming: 0 bases; junction bases outside the gene matches: 7. CDR3 loop: CSVDSGGRASTDTQYF. In DNA form, the CDR3 reads TGCAGCGTTGATAGCGGGGGCCGTGCTAGCACAGATACGCAGTATTTT.

V gene TRBV28 combines with J gene TRBJ2-7; possible D gene TRBD1, 6 bases. The CDR3 has 14 residues. Germline CDR1 and CDR2: MDHEN and SYDVKM. Trimming removed 6 bases from V and 3 bases from J, with 15 bases in between. CDR3 loop: CASRLTGTYYEQYF. CDR3 nucleotide sequence: TGTGCCAGCAGGCTGACAGGAACCTACTACGAGCAGTACTTC.

The chain carries TRBV7-2 and TRBJ2-2; maybe TRBD2 (5 bases). The CDR3 contains 14 residues. V was shortened by 5 bases and J by 0 bases, with 7 bases between the two germline ends. Germline V gives CDR1 SGHTA, CDR2 FQGNSA. CDR3 bases: TGTGCCAGCAGCAAGGACTCGAACACCGGGGAGCTGTTTTTT. Its translation is CASSKDSNTGELFF.

This clone was observed once. The V call is TRBV5-1, the J call TRBJ2-2; D remains unclear. Germline assignment: CDR1 SGHRS and CDR2 YFSETQ. This CDR3 has 13 residues. Trimming shortened V by 0 bases and J by 5 bases, and 5 bases separated the two germline ends. The CDR3, as DNA: TGCGCCAGCAGCTTGGGTCAAACCGGGGAGCTGTTTTTT. Translation gives CASSLGQTGELFF.

This clone is a singleton in its sample. V is TRBV7-2 and J is TRBJ1-5; perhaps TRBD1 as D (5 bases). The CDR3 is 14 amino acids. Germline V gene data show CDR1 as SGHTA and CDR2 as FQGNSA. V was trimmed by 2 bases and J by 2 bases, leaving 7 bases between them. In DNA form, the CDR3 reads TGTGCCAGCAGCTTACGGGGGGGCAATCAGCCCCAGCATTTT. Translating gives CASSLRGGNQPQHF.

In this sample, this clone turned up once. The chain recombines TRBV5-4 with TRBJ1-1, with a possible D match to TRBD1 (6 bases). Per germline, CDR1 SGHNT and CDR2 YYREEE (reference sequence). V lost 0 bases, J lost 7 bases, and 10 bases lay in between. This CDR3 is 13 amino acids long. DNA for the CDR3: TGTGCCAGCAGCTTGGCCGGGACACATGAAGCTTTCTTT. Its translation: CASSLAGTHEAFF.

J is TRBJ2-7 and V is TRBV10-1, with 13 bases that match TRBD2. Germline CDR1 WNHNN, CDR2 SYGVQD (reference sequence). The CDR3 has 16 residues. The trim removed 5 bases at V and 2 bases at J, leaving 6 bases unmatched. In DNA form, the CDR3 reads TGCGCCAGCAGTTATGGACTAGCGGGGGCCGCCTACGAGCAGTACTTC. It specifies CASSYGLAGAAYEQYF.

This sequence joins TRBV9 and TRBJ1-2; possible D gene TRBD1, 5 bases. Germline CDR1 and CDR2: SGDLS and YYNGEE. Trimming removed 4 bases at V and 0 bases at J, with 13 bases between. There are 15 residues in the CDR3. CDR3 sequence: CASSSRGGANYGYTF. CDR3 bases: TGTGCCAGCAGCTCCCGGGGGGGGGCTAACTATGGCTACACCTTC.

The CDR3 is CASSSDRGGTEAFF. The CDR3 DNA follows: TGCGCCAGCAGCTCGGACAGGGGAGGAACTGAAGCTTTCTTT. The chain combines TRBV5-1 with TRBJ1-1, with 9 bases matching TRBD1. The CDR3 length is 14 residues. Germline CDR1 and CDR2: SGHRS and YFSETQ. Trimming cost V 3 bases and J 5 bases; bases outside gene matches: 5.

The chain joins TRBV29-1 to TRBJ1-1, with 7 bases aligning to TRBD1. This CDR3 comprises 16 residues. Germline V gives CDR1 SQVTM, CDR2 ANQGSEA. V shed 4 bases and J 4 bases; nucleotides not matched to a gene: 15. CDR3 protein: CSVAKQGRANPTEAFF. The CDR3 DNA reads as TGCAGCGTTGCGAAACAGGGGAGAGCTAATCCCACTGAAGCTTTCTTT.

This clone was detected once. V and J are TRBV11-3 and TRBJ1-1; D unclear. Per germline, CDR1 SGHNT and CDR2 YENEEA. This CDR3 is built from 14 residues. The V end was cut by 4 bases, the J end by 4 bases, with 13 bases between. CDR3 sequence: CASSSSGDSTEAFF. In DNA form, the CDR3 reads TGTGCCAGCAGCTCCTCCGGGGATAGCACTGAAGCTTTCTTT. Variable domain in full (rest from reference TRBV11-3 and TRBJ1-1): EAGVVQSPRYKIIEKKQPVAFWCNPISGHNTLYWYLQNLGQGPELLIRYENEEAVDDSQLPKDRFSAERLKGVDSTLKIQPAELGDSAVYLCASSSSGDSTEAFFGQGTRLTVV.

This chain uses TRBV19 with TRBJ2-1; 7 bases agree with TRBD2. The J segment lost 4 bases and the V segment lost 1 base, leaving 7 bases of the junction unmatched. The CDR3 is 16 amino acids. The germline V gene encodes CDR1 LNHDA and CDR2 SQIVND (reference sequence). The CDR3 sequence: CASSIAIGTTYNEQFF. The CDR3 DNA follows: TGTGCCAGTAGTATAGCTATTGGGACTACTTACAATGAGCAGTTCTTC.

This clone was observed a single time. The chain employs TRBV10-2 and TRBJ2-5, with TRBD2 as a possible D gene (5 bases). The CDR3 runs 15 residues. Germline CDR1 WSHSY, CDR2 SAAADI. V lost 3 bases, J lost 7 bases, and 18 bases lay in between. CDR3 in amino acids: CASSELRGRGWTQYF. CDR3 sequence (DNA): TGCGCCAGCAGTGAACTTCGTGGACGAGGGTGGACCCAGTACTTC.